This T cell receptor (beta chain) is drawn from a study of shared clonotypes between healthy human individuals. Study-level points and caveats: The study generally estimated greater richness for naive than memory subsets.

For this clone: Its cognate antigen is unknown.

CDR3 length equals 14 residues. Trimming cost V 2 bases and J 8 bases, with 12 bases left between them. Germline CDR1 reads MRHNA; CDR2 reads SNTAGT. The table came from immunoSEQ multiplex PCR; TCRdb's copy has only in-frame clones and leaves some out. Of about 1 million clones in the sample, around 76% are singletons; the top ten hold 1.4%. The source material was memory CD4+ T cells sorted from blood. Sample subset: CD45RA-negative fraction. The rearrangement links TRBV6-4 to TRBJ1-4; D unresolved. This TCR was sampled from a man aged 18 to 35 in good health. The CDR3 DNA reads as TGTGCCAGCAGTGACCGTATCCGAGGGGAAAAACTGTTTTTT. Protein sequence: CASSDRIRGEKLFF.